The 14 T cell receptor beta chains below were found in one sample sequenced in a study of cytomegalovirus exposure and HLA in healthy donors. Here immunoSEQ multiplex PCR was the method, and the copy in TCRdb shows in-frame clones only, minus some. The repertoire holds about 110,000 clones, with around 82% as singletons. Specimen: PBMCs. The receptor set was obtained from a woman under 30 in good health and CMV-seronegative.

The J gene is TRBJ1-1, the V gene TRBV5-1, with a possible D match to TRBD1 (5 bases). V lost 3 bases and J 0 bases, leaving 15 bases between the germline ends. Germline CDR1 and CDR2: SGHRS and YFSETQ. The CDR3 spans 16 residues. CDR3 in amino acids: CASSWGRGGMNTEAFF. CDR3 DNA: TGCGCCAGCAGCTGGGGACGGGGGGGAATGAACACTGAAGCTTTCTTT.

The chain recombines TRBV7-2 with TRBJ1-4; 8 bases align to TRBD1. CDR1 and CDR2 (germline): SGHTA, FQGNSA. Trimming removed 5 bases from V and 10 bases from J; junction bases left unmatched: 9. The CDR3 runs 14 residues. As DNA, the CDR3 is TGTGCCAGCAGCCGGACAGGGATTGACGGAAAACTGTTTTTT. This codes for CASSRTGIDGKLFF. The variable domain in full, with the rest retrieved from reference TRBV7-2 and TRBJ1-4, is GAGVSQSPSNKVTEKGKDVELRCDPISGHTALYWYRQSLGQGLEFLIYFQGNSAPDKSGLPSDRFSAERTGGSVSTLTIQRTQQEDSAVYLCASSRTGIDGKLFFGSGTQLSVL.

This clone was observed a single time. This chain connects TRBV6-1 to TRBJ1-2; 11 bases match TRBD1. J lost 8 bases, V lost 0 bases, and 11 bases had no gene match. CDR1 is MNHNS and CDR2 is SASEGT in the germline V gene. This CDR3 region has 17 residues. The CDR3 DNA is TGTGCCAGCAGTGAAGCGTGGGACAGGGGGTATTCCCGGGGCTACACCTTC. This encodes CASSEAWDRGYSRGYTF.

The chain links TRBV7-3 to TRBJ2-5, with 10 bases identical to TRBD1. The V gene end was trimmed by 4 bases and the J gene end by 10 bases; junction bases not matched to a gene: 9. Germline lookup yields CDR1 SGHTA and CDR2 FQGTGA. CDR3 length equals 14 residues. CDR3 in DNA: TGTGCCAGCAGCTCGAACTCGGGACAGGGGAACCAGTACTTC. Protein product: CASSSNSGQGNQYF.

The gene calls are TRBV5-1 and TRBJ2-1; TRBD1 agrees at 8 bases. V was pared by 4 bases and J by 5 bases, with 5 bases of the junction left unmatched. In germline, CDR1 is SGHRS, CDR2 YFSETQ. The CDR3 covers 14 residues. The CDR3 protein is CASSPGQGDNEQFF. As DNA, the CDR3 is TGCGCCAGCAGCCCCGGACAGGGAGACAATGAGCAGTTCTTC.

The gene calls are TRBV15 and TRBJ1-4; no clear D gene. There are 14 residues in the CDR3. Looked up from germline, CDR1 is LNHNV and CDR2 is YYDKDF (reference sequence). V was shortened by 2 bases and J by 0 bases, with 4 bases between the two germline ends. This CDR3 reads CATSRSATNEKLFF. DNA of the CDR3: TGTGCCACCAGCAGATCGGCAACTAATGAAAAACTGTTTTTT.

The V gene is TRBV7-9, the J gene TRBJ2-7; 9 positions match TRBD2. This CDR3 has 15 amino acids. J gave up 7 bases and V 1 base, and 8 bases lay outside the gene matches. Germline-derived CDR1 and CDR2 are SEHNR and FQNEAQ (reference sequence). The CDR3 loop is CASSLGPSGAREQYF. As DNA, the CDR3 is TGTGCCAGCAGCTTAGGCCCTAGCGGGGCTCGTGAGCAGTACTTC.

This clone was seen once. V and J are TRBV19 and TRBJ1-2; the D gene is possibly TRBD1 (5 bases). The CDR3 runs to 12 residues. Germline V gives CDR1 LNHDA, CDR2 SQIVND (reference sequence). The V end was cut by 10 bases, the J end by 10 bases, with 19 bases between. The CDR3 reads CATLLGGLYYTF. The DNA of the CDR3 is TGTGCCACCCTGTTGGGGGGACTATACTACACCTTC.

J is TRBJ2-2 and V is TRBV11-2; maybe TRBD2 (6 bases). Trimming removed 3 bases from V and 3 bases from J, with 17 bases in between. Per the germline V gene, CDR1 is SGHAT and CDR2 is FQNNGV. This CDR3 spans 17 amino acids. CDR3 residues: CASSFSSSLADTGELFF. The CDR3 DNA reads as TGTGCCAGCAGCTTTTCTTCCTCCTTAGCGGACACCGGGGAGCTGTTTTTT. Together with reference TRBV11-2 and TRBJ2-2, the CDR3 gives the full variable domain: EAGVAQSPRYKIIEKRQSVAFWCNPISGHATLYWYQQILGQGPKLLIQFQNNGVVDDSQLPKDRFSAERLKGVDSTLKIQPAKLEDSAVYLCASSFSSSLADTGELFFGEGSRLTVL.

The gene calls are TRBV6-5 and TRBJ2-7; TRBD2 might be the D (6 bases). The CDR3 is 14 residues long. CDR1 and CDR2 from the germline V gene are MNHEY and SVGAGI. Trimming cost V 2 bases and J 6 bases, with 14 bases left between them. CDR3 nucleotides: TGTGCCAGCAGTTACGGGGGGTACAGAAGCGAGCAGTACTTC. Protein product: CASSYGGYRSEQYF.

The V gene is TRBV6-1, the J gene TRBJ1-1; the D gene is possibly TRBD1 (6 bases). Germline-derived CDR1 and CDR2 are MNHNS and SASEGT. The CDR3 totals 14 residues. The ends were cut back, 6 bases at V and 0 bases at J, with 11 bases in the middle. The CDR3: CASRYRDMNTEAFF. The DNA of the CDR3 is TGTGCCAGCAGATACAGGGACATGAACACTGAAGCTTTCTTT.

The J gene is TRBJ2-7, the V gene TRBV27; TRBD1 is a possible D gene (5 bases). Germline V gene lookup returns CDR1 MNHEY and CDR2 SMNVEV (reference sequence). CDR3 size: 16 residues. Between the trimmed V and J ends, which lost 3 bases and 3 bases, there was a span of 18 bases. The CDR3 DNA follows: TGTGCCAGCAGTTTCACCGCAAGGGGCAGAAGCTACGAGCAGTACTTC. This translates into CASSFTARGRSYEQYF.

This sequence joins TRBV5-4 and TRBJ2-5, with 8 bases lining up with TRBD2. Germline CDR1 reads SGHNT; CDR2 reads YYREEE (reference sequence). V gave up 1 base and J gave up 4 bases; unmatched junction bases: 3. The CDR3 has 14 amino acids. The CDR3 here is CASSLIAGSETQYF. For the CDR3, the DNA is TGTGCCAGCAGCTTGATAGCGGGGTCAGAGACCCAGTACTTC.

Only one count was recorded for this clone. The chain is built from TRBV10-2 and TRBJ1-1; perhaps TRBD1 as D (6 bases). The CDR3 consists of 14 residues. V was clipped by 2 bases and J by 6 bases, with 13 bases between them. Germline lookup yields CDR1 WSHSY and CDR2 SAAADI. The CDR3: CASSEIGGASEAFF. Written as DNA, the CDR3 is TGCGCCAGCAGTGAGATAGGGGGAGCGTCTGAAGCTTTCTTT.